What follows are 31 T cell receptor beta chains derived from one specimen sequenced in a study of glioma-infiltrating T cells after dendritic cell vaccination. Noted time point: after dendritic cell vaccination, including at tumor progression/relapse. TCRdb's copy holds only in-frame clones and misses some; the assay was immunoSEQ multiplex PCR. The sample holds around 60,000 clones, about nine tenths seen once. The sample consisted of blood, taken after dendritic cell vaccination. These receptor sequences come from a human donor with glioblastoma.

This sequence joins TRBV10-2 and TRBJ2-7; 9 positions agree with TRBD2. V lost 6 bases to trimming and J lost 2 bases; unmatched junction nucleotides: 2. This CDR3 is 13 amino acids long. CDR1 and CDR2 from the germline V gene are WSHSY and SAAADI. CDR3 coding DNA: TGCGCCAGCAGGGGCGGGGGGGCCTACGAGCAGTACTTC. The encoded protein is CASRGGGAYEQYF.

This chain links TRBV11-2 with TRBJ2-7, with 7 nucleotides matching TRBD2. The trim removed 0 bases at V and 4 bases at J, leaving 21 bases unmatched. The CDR3 extends over 20 amino acids. CDR1 SGHAT and CDR2 FQNNGV come from the germline V gene. The CDR3 sequence is CASSLDRVRRVRRERYEQYF. CDR3 DNA sequence: TGTGCCAGCAGCTTAGATCGGGTGCGGAGGGTTCGGCGGGAGCGATACGAGCAGTACTTC.

This rearrangement joins TRBV7-9 to TRBJ2-3, with 12 bases matching TRBD2. There are 19 residues in the CDR3. Germline-derived CDR1 and CDR2 are SEHNR and FQNEAQ (reference sequence). V lost 4 bases to trimming and J lost 4 bases; unmatched junction nucleotides: 15. The CDR3 loop is CASSSAPRRLAGVPDTQYF. The CDR3 bases are TGTGCCAGCAGCTCCGCCCCCCGCAGACTAGCGGGAGTACCAGATACGCAGTATTTT.

The chain is built from TRBV27 and TRBJ2-3; 14 nucleotides match TRBD2. V shed 3 bases, J shed 5 bases, and the junction held 10 bases outside the gene matches. The CDR3 extends over 18 amino acids. Germline loops: CDR1 MNHEY, CDR2 SMNVEV (reference sequence). In nucleotides, the CDR3 is TGTGCCAGCAGTTTCCGCGGACTAGCGGGAGGTTCAAGAGATACGCAGTATTTT. As protein: CASSFRGLAGGSRDTQYF.

Of note for this clone: Mismatch with germline at one junction end may stem from a read error. This chain connects TRBV7-7 to TRBJ2-3, with 10 positions matching TRBD2. The germline gives CDR1 SSHAT, CDR2 FNYEAQ (reference sequence). The CDR3 is 15 residues long. CDR3 protein: CASSRTSGPTDTQYF. DNA for the CDR3: TGTGCTAGCAGCCGGACTAGCGGCCCCACAGATACGCAGTATTTT.

The chain carries TRBV9 and TRBJ1-6; D might be TRBD1 (5 bases). CDR1 is SGDLS, CDR2 YYNGEE, per germline. The CDR3 runs to 17 residues. Trimming took 4 bases from V and 5 from J, leaving 19 bases between them. This CDR3 is CASSFRPGGTDNSPLHF. Written as DNA, the CDR3 is TGTGCCAGCAGCTTCCGTCCGGGGGGTACTGATAATTCACCCCTCCACTTT.

This sequence joins TRBV5-1 and TRBJ2-2; D remains ambiguous. Trimming cost V 4 bases and J 5 bases, with 9 bases left between them. Germline V gene data show CDR1 as SGHRS and CDR2 as YFSETQ. The CDR3 covers 13 residues. The CDR3 loop reads CASSLGETGELFF. The CDR3 nucleotides are TGCGCCAGCAGCCTAGGAGAGACCGGGGAGCTGTTTTTT.

The chain combines TRBV7-2 with TRBJ2-4; 12 bases are shared with TRBD2. The CDR3 is 17 residues long. V gave up 1 base and J gave up 11 bases; unmatched junction bases: 12. CDR1 and CDR2 from the germline V gene are SGHTA and FQGNSA. Here the CDR3 DNA reads TGTGCCAGCAGCTTAGAAAGGGCTAGCGGGGGGGGATACGTTCAGTACTTC. This codes for CASSLERASGGGYVQYF.

This sequence joins TRBV9 and TRBJ1-4, with 12 bases that match TRBD1. In germline, CDR1 is SGDLS, CDR2 YYNGEE. CDR3 length equals 15 residues. V lost 3 bases and J lost 8; bases outside the gene matches: 5. The CDR3 region has the DNA TGTGCCAGCAGCGCCTCCGGGACAGGGGGCGAAAAACTGTTTTTT. Its protein product is CASSASGTGGEKLFF.

The CDR3 sequence: CASSQARGQTEAFF. In DNA, the CDR3 is TGTGCCAGCAGCCAAGCCCGGGGTCAGACTGAAGCTTTCTTT. The chain combines TRBV4-2 with TRBJ1-1; no definite D call. The V end lost 1 base, the J end lost 5 bases, and 11 bases lay between the germline ends. There are 14 residues in the CDR3. Germline CDR1 and CDR2: LGHNA and YNFKEQ.

A few counts support this clone. This chain's CDR3 is CASSLDTRGSTEAFF. The CDR3 DNA reads TGTGCCAGCAGTTTAGATACCAGGGGTAGCACTGAAGCTTTCTTT. This chain connects TRBV27 to TRBJ1-1; maybe TRBD1 (6 bases). This CDR3 contains 15 residues. V dropped 2 bases and J dropped 4 bases, with 14 bases sitting between them. CDR1 and CDR2 from the germline V gene are MNHEY and SMNVEV (reference sequence).

The CDR3 bases are TGTGCCAGCAGCTTAGACACTAGCTTATCCAACGAGCAGTACTTC. Translated: CASSLDTSLSNEQYF. This chain links TRBV11-3 with TRBJ2-7; a possible D gene is TRBD2 (6 bases). CDR1 and CDR2 (germline): SGHNT, YENEEA. The CDR3 spans 15 residues. V dropped 0 bases and J dropped 5 bases, with 14 bases sitting between them.

This clone was counted a few times. The J gene is TRBJ2-7, the V gene TRBV13, with 10 positions matching TRBD2. The CDR3 is 20 amino acids. Trimming removed 2 bases from V and 0 bases from J; junction bases left unmatched: 16. Germline CDR1 PRHDT, CDR2 FYEKMQ (reference sequence). CDR3 DNA sequence: TGTGCCAGCAGCTTAATCGGTTGGGGTAGCGGGAGGACCTACTCCTACGAGCAGTACTTC. This gives the protein CASSLIGWGSGRTYSYEQYF.

The chain uses TRBV6-4 and TRBJ2-5; weak D call: TRBD2 (6 bases). This CDR3 contains 13 residues. CDR1 MRHNA and CDR2 SNTAGT come from the germline V gene. Trimming cost V 2 bases and J 5 bases, with 9 bases left between them. The CDR3 coding sequence is TGTGCCAGCAGTGACCACGCGGGGGAGACCCAGTACTTC. It yields the protein CASSDHAGETQYF.

This chain uses TRBV2 with TRBJ1-1; no clear D gene. The CDR3 is made up of 14 amino acids. V shed 1 base and J shed 5 bases, with 11 bases lying between them. Germline V lookup: CDR1 SNHLY, CDR2 FYNNEI. CDR3 nucleotides: TGTGCCAGCAGTGAAGGGGTGAGGCGGACTGAAGCTTTCTTT. Protein sequence: CASSEGVRRTEAFF.

The rearrangement uses TRBV5-1 and TRBJ1-1, with D uncertain. CDR1 SGHRS and CDR2 YFSETQ come from the germline V gene. The V and J ends lost 0 bases and 4 bases respectively, with 7 bases between them. The CDR3 runs 13 residues. The CDR3 region has the DNA TGCGCCAGCAGCTTGGAATACGGCACTGAAGCTTTCTTT. Protein sequence: CASSLEYGTEAFF. Together with reference TRBV5-1 and TRBJ1-1, the CDR3 gives the full variable domain: KAGVTQTPRYLIKTRGQQVTLSCSPISGHRSVSWYQQTPGQGLQFLFEYFSETQRNKGNFPGRFSGRQFSNSRSEMNVSTLELGDSALYLCASSLEYGTEAFFGQGTRLTVV.

This clone was recorded only once. The chain recombines TRBV5-1 with TRBJ2-6; no firm D call. CDR1 and CDR2 (germline): SGHRS, YFSETQ. CDR3 length: 15 residues. Trimming pared 4 bases from V and 0 bases from J, leaving 8 bases between. CDR3 sequence (DNA): TGCGCCAGCAGCCCGCGCCTCTCTGGGGCCAACGTCCTGACTTTC. Amino acids: CASSPRLSGANVLTF.

This clone is a singleton in its sample. J is TRBJ1-2 and V is TRBV6-1; possibly TRBD1 for D (6 bases). There are 14 residues in the CDR3. The germline V gene encodes CDR1 MNHNS and CDR2 SASEGT. The V end was cut by 2 bases, the J end by 4 bases, with 11 bases between. CDR3 protein: CASSEKGQLYGYTF. CDR3 DNA: TGTGCCAGCAGTGAAAAAGGACAGCTCTATGGCTACACCTTC.

The rearrangement uses TRBV7-9 and TRBJ1-4; D might be TRBD1 (5 bases). Trimming removed 6 bases from V and 15 bases from J, with 20 bases in between. CDR1 SEHNR and CDR2 FQNEAQ come from the germline V gene (reference sequence). This CDR3 has 13 amino acids. In nucleotides, the CDR3 is TGTGCCAGCAGGGAAGAGGCAGGGAAAAAGGTGTTTTTT. Encoded protein: CASREEAGKKVFF.

The rearrangement links TRBV5-1 to TRBJ1-2; 7 positions match TRBD1. Losses at the gene ends were 0 bases for V and 4 bases for J; bases not matched to a gene: 9. Germline CDR1 and CDR2: SGHRS and YFSETQ. CDR3 length: 16 amino acids. CDR3 sequence: CASSLGNSGTVYGYTF. For the CDR3, the DNA is TGCGCCAGCAGCTTGGGGAACTCGGGGACAGTCTATGGCTACACCTTC.

The V and J genes are TRBV29-1 and TRBJ2-2, with D possibly TRBD1 on 5 matching bases. Trimming cost V 2 bases and J 2 bases, with 9 bases left between them. This CDR3 comprises 14 residues. The V gene's germline CDR1 is SQVTM and CDR2 ANQGSEA. CDR3 sequence (DNA): TGCAGCGTTGAAAGGGGATCCAACACCGGGGAGCTGTTTTTT. Residues: CSVERGSNTGELFF.

The V gene is TRBV9, the J gene TRBJ2-7; D might be TRBD1 (5 bases). This CDR3 comprises 14 residues. V gave up 0 bases and J gave up 6 bases, with 13 bases separating them. The V gene's germline CDR1 is SGDLS and CDR2 YYNGEE. CDR3 residues: CASSVGTGRAEQYF. In DNA, the CDR3 is TGTGCCAGCAGCGTAGGGACGGGCAGGGCCGAGCAGTACTTC. Together with reference TRBV9 and TRBJ2-7, the CDR3 gives the full variable domain: DSGVTQTPKHLITATGQRVTLRCSPRSGDLSVYWYQQSLDQGLQFLIQYYNGEERAKGNILERFSAQQFPDLHSELNLSSLELGDSALYFCASSVGTGRAEQYFGPGTRLTVT.

The chain is built from TRBV7-9 and TRBJ1-6; D is uncertain. The CDR3 sequence is 15 residues long. The V gene lost 0 bases and the J gene lost 7 bases, with 10 bases spanning the gap. Germline CDR1 is SEHNR and CDR2 is FQNEAQ (reference sequence). The CDR3 reads CASSLASVRNSPLHF. In nucleotides, the CDR3 is TGTGCCAGCAGCTTAGCGTCGGTGAGGAATTCACCCCTCCACTTT.

J is TRBJ2-4 and V is TRBV12-2; TRBD2, as called in the table, went unchecked against the DNA. TRBV12-2 is a documented pseudogene. CDR3 length equals 16 residues. CDR3: CASRPGTGETKNIQYF. DNA of the CDR3: TGTGCAAGTCGACCGGGTACGGGGGAAACCAAAAACATTCAGTACTTC.

The chain recombines TRBV5-6 with TRBJ2-7; 7 bases agree with TRBD1. CDR3 size: 15 residues. Germline V gene lookup returns CDR1 SGHDT and CDR2 YYEEEE. V dropped 0 bases and J dropped 2; count of bases not matched to a gene: 5. For the CDR3, the DNA is TGTGCCAGCAGCTTGGGGCAGGGGGAAACCTACGAGCAGTACTTC. It translates to CASSLGQGETYEQYF. The variable domain in full, completed from reference TRBV5-6 and TRBJ2-7, reads DAGVTQSPTHLIKTRGQQVTLRCSPKSGHDTVSWYQQALGQGPQFIFQYYEEEERQRGNFPDRFSGHQFPNYSSELNVNALLLGDSALYLCASSLGQGETYEQYFGPGTRLTVT.

The V call is TRBV4-3, the J call TRBJ2-3; TRBD2 agrees at 7 bases. Germline loops: CDR1 LGHNA, CDR2 YSLEER. CDR3 length equals 17 residues. The V gene end was trimmed by 3 bases and the J gene end by 2 bases; junction bases not matched to a gene: 11. As DNA, the CDR3 is TGCGCCAGCAGCCAGCAAAGGAGCGGGGAGCACACAGATACGCAGTATTTT. It is translated as CASSQQRSGEHTDTQYF.

The chain uses TRBV13 and TRBJ1-3, with 7 bases lining up with TRBD1. The germline V gene has CDR1 PRHDT and CDR2 FYEKMQ (reference sequence). The CDR3 is made up of 14 amino acids. After removal of 5 bases from V and 4 bases from J, the junction contained 5 bases not matched to a gene. CDR3 region: CASSPTGAGNTIYF. CDR3 bases: TGTGCCAGCAGCCCAACAGGGGCGGGAAACACCATATATTTT.

The J gene is TRBJ2-7, the V gene TRBV18; the match to TRBD1 covers 9 bases. Germline loops: CDR1 KGHSH, CDR2 LQKENI. The CDR3 covers 15 residues. The V and J ends lost 1 base and 4 bases, in that order; junction bases with no gene match: 5. The CDR3 here is CASSPHGTGMYEQYF. The DNA for the CDR3 is TGTGCCAGCTCACCACATGGGACAGGGATGTACGAGCAGTACTTC.

The rearrangement uses TRBV4-3 and TRBJ1-4; TRBD1 is a possible D gene (6 bases). The CDR3 runs 14 residues. V was shortened by 4 bases and J by 7 bases, with 13 bases between the two germline ends. The germline gives CDR1 LGHNA, CDR2 YSLEER. CDR3 sequence: CASSREGGGEKLFF. Here the CDR3 DNA reads TGCGCCAGCAGCCGCGAGGGGGGGGGTGAAAAACTGTTTTTT.

The J gene is TRBJ2-2, the V gene TRBV27; the D is unclear. This CDR3 has 16 residues. Deletions cut 5 bases from V and 5 bases from J, with 18 bases between. The germline CDR1 and CDR2 sequences are MNHEY and SMNVEV (reference sequence). CDR3 coding DNA: TGTGCCAGCAGTCCTACGCTTATGCTCGGGACCGGGGAGCTGTTTTTT. Translating gives CASSPTLMLGTGELFF.

The genes are TRBV7-7 and TRBJ2-7; weak D call: TRBD1 (6 bases). Per germline, CDR1 SSHAT and CDR2 FNYEAQ (reference sequence). The CDR3 is 15 residues long. Trimming took 5 bases from V and 6 from J, leaving 20 bases between them. CDR3 sequence: CASSPSDSWWGEQYF. CDR3 sequence (DNA): TGTGCCAGCAGCCCCTCGGACAGCTGGTGGGGCGAGCAGTACTTC.